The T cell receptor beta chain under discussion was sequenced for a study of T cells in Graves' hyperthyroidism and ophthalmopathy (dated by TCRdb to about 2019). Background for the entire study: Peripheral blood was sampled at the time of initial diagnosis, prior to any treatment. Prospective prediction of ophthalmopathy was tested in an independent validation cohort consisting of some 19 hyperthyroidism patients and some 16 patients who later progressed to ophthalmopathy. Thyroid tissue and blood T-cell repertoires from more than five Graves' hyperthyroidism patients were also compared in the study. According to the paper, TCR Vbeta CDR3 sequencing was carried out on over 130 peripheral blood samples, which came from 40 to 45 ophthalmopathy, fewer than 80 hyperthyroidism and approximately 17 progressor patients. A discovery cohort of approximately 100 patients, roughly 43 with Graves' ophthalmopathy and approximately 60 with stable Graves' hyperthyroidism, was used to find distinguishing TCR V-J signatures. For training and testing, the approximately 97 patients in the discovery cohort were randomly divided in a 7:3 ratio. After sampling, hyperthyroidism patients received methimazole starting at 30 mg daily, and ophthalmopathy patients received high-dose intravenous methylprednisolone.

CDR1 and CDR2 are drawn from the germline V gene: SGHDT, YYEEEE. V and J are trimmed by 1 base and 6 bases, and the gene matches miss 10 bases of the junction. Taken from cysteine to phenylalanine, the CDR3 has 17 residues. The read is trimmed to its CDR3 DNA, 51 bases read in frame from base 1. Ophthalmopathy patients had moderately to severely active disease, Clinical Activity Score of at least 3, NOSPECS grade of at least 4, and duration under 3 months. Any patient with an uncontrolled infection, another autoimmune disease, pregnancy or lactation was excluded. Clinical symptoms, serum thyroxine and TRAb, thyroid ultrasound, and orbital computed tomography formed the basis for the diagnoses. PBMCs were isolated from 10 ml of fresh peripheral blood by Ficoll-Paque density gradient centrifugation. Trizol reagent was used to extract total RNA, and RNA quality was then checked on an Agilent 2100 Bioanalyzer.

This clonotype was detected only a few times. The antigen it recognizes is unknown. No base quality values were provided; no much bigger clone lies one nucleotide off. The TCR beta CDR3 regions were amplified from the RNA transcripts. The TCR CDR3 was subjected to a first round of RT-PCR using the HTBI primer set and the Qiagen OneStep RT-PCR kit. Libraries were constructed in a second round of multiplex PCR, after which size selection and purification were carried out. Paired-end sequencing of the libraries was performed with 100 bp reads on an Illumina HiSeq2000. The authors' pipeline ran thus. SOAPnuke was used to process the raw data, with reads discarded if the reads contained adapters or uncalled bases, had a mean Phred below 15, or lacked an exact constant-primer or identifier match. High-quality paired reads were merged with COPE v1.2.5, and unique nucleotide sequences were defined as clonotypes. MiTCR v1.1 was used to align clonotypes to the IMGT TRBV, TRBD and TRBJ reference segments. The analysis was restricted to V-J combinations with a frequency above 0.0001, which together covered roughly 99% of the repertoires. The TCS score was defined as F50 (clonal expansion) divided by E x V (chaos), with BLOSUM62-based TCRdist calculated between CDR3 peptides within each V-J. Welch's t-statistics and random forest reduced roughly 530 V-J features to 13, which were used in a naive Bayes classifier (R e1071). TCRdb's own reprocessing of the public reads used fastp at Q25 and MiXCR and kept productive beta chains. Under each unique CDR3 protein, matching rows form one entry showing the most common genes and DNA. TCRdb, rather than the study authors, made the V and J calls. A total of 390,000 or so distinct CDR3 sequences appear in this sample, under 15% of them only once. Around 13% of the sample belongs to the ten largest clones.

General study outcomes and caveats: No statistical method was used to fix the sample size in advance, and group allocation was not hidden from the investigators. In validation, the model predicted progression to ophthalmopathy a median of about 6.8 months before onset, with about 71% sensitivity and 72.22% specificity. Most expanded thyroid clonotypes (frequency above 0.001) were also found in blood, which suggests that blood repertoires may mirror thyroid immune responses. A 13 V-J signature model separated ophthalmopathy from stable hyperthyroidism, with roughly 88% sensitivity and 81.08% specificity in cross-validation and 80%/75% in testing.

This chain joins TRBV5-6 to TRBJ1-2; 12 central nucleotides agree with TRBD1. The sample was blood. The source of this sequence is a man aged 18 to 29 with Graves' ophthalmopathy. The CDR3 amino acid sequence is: CASSLFTGQGAGDGYTF. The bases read TGTGCCAGCAGCTTGTTCACGGGACAGGGGGCCGGTGATGGCTACACCTTC.